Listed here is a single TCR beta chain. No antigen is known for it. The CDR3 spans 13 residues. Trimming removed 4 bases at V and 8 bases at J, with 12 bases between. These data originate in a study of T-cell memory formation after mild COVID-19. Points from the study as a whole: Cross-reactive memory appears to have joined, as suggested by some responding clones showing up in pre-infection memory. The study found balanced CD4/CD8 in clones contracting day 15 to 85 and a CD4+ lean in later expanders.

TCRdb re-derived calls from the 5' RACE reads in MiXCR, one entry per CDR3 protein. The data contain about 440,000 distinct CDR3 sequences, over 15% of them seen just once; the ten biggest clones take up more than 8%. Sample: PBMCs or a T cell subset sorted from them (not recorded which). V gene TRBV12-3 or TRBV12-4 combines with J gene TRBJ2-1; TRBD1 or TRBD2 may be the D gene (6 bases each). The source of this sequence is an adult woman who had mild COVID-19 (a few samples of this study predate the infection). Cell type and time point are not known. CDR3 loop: CASSSGGSHEQFF. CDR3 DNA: TGTGCCAGCAGTTCCGGGGGCTCCCATGAGCAGTTCTTC.